The 9 T cell receptor beta chains below were found in one sample sequenced in a study of shared clonotypes between healthy human individuals. Produced via immunoSEQ multiplex PCR; TCRdb's table is partial and in-frame only. The table has some 550,000 clones, 97% seen once. The specimen was naive CD4+ T cells sorted from blood. As for subset: CD45RA+ positively selected. The source of these receptors is a woman in her twenties or thirties in good health.

The chain is built from TRBV28 and TRBJ1-1; D remains ambiguous. V was shortened by 7 bases and J by 1 base, with 22 bases between the two germline ends. Per germline, CDR1 MDHEN and CDR2 SYDVKM. This CDR3 spans 17 amino acids. CDR3 residues: CASTKGNKSWRNTEAFF. DNA of the CDR3: TGTGCCAGCACCAAGGGAAACAAGTCTTGGAGGAACACTGAAGCTTTCTTT.

The chain is built from TRBV29-1 and TRBJ2-5, with 8 bases matching TRBD1. The end of the DNA is better explained by TRBJ2-7, so the J call may be wrong. The CDR3 has 12 amino acids. CDR1 is SQVTM, CDR2 ANQGSEA, per germline. CDR3 in DNA: TGCAGCGTTCAACAGGGGGCCTACGAGCAGTACTTC. Its protein product is CSVQQGAYEQYF.

The V gene is TRBV10-2, the J gene TRBJ1-5; tentatively, D is TRBD1 (6 bases). Germline loops: CDR1 WSHSY, CDR2 SAAADI. Deletions cut 6 bases from V and 6 bases from J, with 15 bases between. CDR3 size: 14 residues. Here the CDR3 reads CASSEDSWSQPQHF. DNA for the CDR3: TGCGCCAGCAGCGAGGACAGCTGGAGTCAGCCCCAGCATTTT.

The chain joins TRBV9 to TRBJ2-1; 9 bases agree with TRBD2. The CDR3 has 16 amino acids. Germline loops: CDR1 SGDLS, CDR2 YYNGEE. Trimming removed 0 bases from V and 6 bases from J; junction bases left unmatched: 7. Here the CDR3 reads CASSVGGTSWGNEQFF. The CDR3 region has the DNA TGTGCCAGCAGCGTAGGGGGGACTAGCTGGGGCAATGAGCAGTTCTTC.

V and J are TRBV4-1 and TRBJ2-7, with D hard to call. Germline values: CDR1 MGHRA, CDR2 YSYEKL. Trimming cost V 0 bases and J 3 bases, with 12 bases left between them. The CDR3 covers 15 residues. The CDR3 here is CASSQDKLRHYEQYF. For the CDR3, the DNA is TGCGCCAGCAGCCAAGACAAGCTTCGACACTACGAGCAGTACTTC.

This clone was found once. This rearrangement joins TRBV10-3 to TRBJ1-1; a weak D match, TRBD1 (5 bases). Germline lookup yields CDR1 ENHRY and CDR2 SYGVKD. Between the trimmed V and J ends, which lost 7 bases and 4 bases, there was a span of 16 bases. CDR3 length equals 14 residues. DNA for the CDR3: TGTGCCATCACGGAGGCTGCAGGGATCACTGAAGCTTTCTTT. This translates into CAITEAAGITEAFF.

This chain joins TRBV11-3 and TRBJ2-7; 7 nucleotides agree with TRBD2. Germline-derived CDR1 and CDR2 are SGHNT and YENEEA. Trimming cost V 5 bases and J 4 bases; bases outside gene matches: 11. The CDR3 is made up of 15 amino acids. The CDR3 bases are TGTGCCAGCAGCCCGACGGGACTACAACTTTACGAGCAGTACTTC. It yields the protein CASSPTGLQLYEQYF.

The chain couples TRBV14 to TRBJ2-6, with unresolved D. V was shortened by 6 bases and J by 0 bases, with 9 bases between the two germline ends. CDR1 and CDR2 from the germline V gene are SGHDN and FVKESK. The CDR3 spans 15 residues. CDR3 sequence reads: CASRRRISGANVLTF. CDR3 nucleotide sequence: TGTGCCAGCAGGCGACGGATCTCTGGGGCCAACGTCCTGACTTTC.

The chain recombines TRBV28 with TRBJ1-1, with a possible D match to TRBD1 (5 bases). Germline V gives CDR1 MDHEN, CDR2 SYDVKM. This CDR3 has 17 amino acids. Trimming stripped 2 bases from V and 1 base from J, with 17 bases between. CDR3 DNA sequence: TGTGCCAGCAGTTTAACAGGTAGTGGACACGGGAACACTGAAGCTTTCTTT. Translating it yields CASSLTGSGHGNTEAFF.